This TCR beta chain was observed in a study of metastatic and nonmetastatic thyroid tumors. Each patient came to thyroid surgery without any prior treatment (of any kind). TCRdb re-analyzed the PCR reads using MiXCR. The profile shows fewer than 20,000 clones, roughly 21% of them singletons. The table lists this clone with a few counts. The target antigen is unknown. The length of the CDR3 is 18 residues. The V end was cut by 2 bases, the J end by 0 bases, with 18 bases between. Germline V gives CDR1 MNHEY, CDR2 SMNVEV (reference sequence). General study points: Within blood and tumor, benign nodules reportedly had significantly lower TCR beta diversity than malignant thyroid tumors did.

The clonotype comes from a female donor with papillary thyroid cancer or a benign thyroid nodule (not recorded which). Some clones in this sample may be carry-over from other donors' samples. Source material: tumor tissue. The rearrangement links TRBV27 to TRBJ2-3, with a tentative D call TRBD1 (6 bases). The CDR3 here is CASSLGATGKSSTDTQYF. As DNA, the CDR3 is TGTGCCAGCAGTTTAGGGGCTACAGGGAAGTCTAGCACAGATACGCAGTATTTT.